Following are 18 T cell receptor beta chains from one sample sequenced in a study of T cells after yellow fever vaccination. TCRdb re-called the 5' RACE reads with MiXCR, one entry per CDR3 protein. The data hold 300,000 to 400,000 distinct CDR3 sequences, with about 12% observed a single time. The specimen comprised CD4+ T cells sorted from PBMCs, sampled 15 days after the yellow fever booster vaccination. The receptors were gathered from a man in his late teens or twenties who received the YFV17D yellow fever vaccine.

The chain links TRBV7-2 to TRBJ2-4, with D possibly being TRBD2 (6 bases). The length of the CDR3 is 14 residues. The V gene lost 1 base and the J gene lost 3 bases, with 7 bases spanning the gap. Germline CDR1 reads SGHTA; CDR2 reads FQGNSA. As DNA, the CDR3 is TGTGCCAGCAGCTTAGGGGGGGACAAAAACATTCAGTACTTC. Translating gives CASSLGGDKNIQYF.

V gene TRBV5-1 combines with J gene TRBJ2-3, with TRBD2 matching over 9 bases. V gave up 4 bases and J gave up 4 bases; unmatched junction bases: 7. Looked up from germline, CDR1 is SGHRS and CDR2 is YFSETQ. The CDR3 covers 15 residues. CDR3 residues: CASSMGTSRSDTQYF. DNA of the CDR3: TGCGCCAGCAGCATGGGGACTAGCCGGTCAGATACGCAGTATTTT. Drawing the rest from reference TRBV5-1 and TRBJ2-3, the complete variable domain is KAGVTQTPRYLIKTRGQQVTLSCSPISGHRSVSWYQQTPGQGLQFLFEYFSETQRNKGNFPGRFSGRQFSNSRSEMNVSTLELGDSALYLCASSMGTSRSDTQYFGPGTRLTVL.

This chain links TRBV7-2 with TRBJ2-7, with 7 bases identical to TRBD2. V dropped 5 bases and J dropped 0; count of bases not matched to a gene: 10. The CDR3 loop spans 16 amino acids. From germline, CDR1 is SGHTA and CDR2 FQGNSA. This CDR3 reads CASSPRPGTISYEQYF. The CDR3 DNA reads as TGTGCCAGCAGCCCCCGCCCCGGGACTATCTCCTACGAGCAGTACTTC.

In this sample, this clonotype turned up many times. J is TRBJ1-5 and V is TRBV10-3; 9 bases are a match to TRBD1. The junction had 8 bases not matched to a gene; V was cut back by 4 bases and J by 7 bases. The CDR3 extends over 15 amino acids. Germline V gene lookup returns CDR1 ENHRY and CDR2 SYGVKD. The CDR3 DNA reads as TGTGCCATCAGTGCTCGACAGGGGGTTGGCCAGCCCCAGCATTTT. Its protein product is CAISARQGVGQPQHF.

This clonotype was counted between two and nine times. The V and J genes are TRBV4-3 and TRBJ2-4; possibly TRBD1 or TRBD2 for D (5 bases each). V was clipped by 0 bases and J by 9 bases, with 12 bases between them. Looked up from germline, CDR1 is LGHNA and CDR2 is YSLEER. This CDR3 is built from 14 residues. CDR3 sequence reads: CASSQDPGGGIQYF. The CDR3 DNA reads as TGCGCCAGCAGCCAAGATCCGGGTGGGGGCATTCAGTACTTC.

This clonotype was counted a few times. The chain combines TRBV7-6 with TRBJ2-7, with a weak D call TRBD1 (6 bases). CDR3 size: 14 residues. CDR1 is SGHVS and CDR2 is FNYEAQ in the germline V gene. Trimming left V 5 bases short and J 5 bases short, with 16 bases between. The CDR3 DNA reads as TGTGCCAGCAGCACCACGACAGGCCCCCACGAGCAGTACTTC. This gives the protein CASSTTTGPHEQYF. Based on the CDR3 plus reference TRBV7-6 and TRBJ2-7, the full variable domain is GAGVSQSPRYKVTKRGQDVALRCDPISGHVSLYWYRQALGQGPEFLTYFNYEAQQDKSGLPNDRFSAERPEGSISTLTIQRTEQRDSAMYRCASSTTTGPHEQYFGPGTRLTVT.

There are a few counts of this clonotype. This chain connects TRBV15 to TRBJ1-2; a weak D match, TRBD1 (5 bases). The CDR3 length is 14 residues. The germline gives CDR1 LNHNV, CDR2 YYDKDF (reference sequence). V was trimmed by 0 bases and J by 6 bases, leaving 11 bases between them. The CDR3 coding sequence is TGTGCCACCAGCAGAGACGGCCAGGGCCATGGCTACACCTTC. It codes for CATSRDGQGHGYTF.

In its sample, this clonotype was seen a few times. The CDR3 protein is CASNPFPTLSGANVLTF. The CDR3 DNA is TGTGCCAGCAACCCCTTCCCAACCCTCTCTGGGGCCAACGTCCTGACTTTC. The chain recombines TRBV6-5 with TRBJ2-6; D remains ambiguous. The CDR3 length is 17 residues. V dropped 7 bases and J dropped 0 bases, with 16 bases sitting between them. CDR1 is MNHEY and CDR2 is SVGAGI in the germline V gene.

This clonotype was counted a few times. The chain combines TRBV4-3 with TRBJ2-3, with unresolved D. Germline CDR1 is LGHNA and CDR2 is YSLEER. V was trimmed by 4 bases and J by 5 bases, leaving 19 bases between them. This CDR3 region has 16 residues. In nucleotides, the CDR3 is TGCGCCAGCAGCCCCCAATTGAAAGTGGCGGTAGATACGCAGTATTTT. This encodes CASSPQLKVAVDTQYF.

V is TRBV12-3 or TRBV12-4 and J is TRBJ1-3; perhaps TRBD1 as D (5 bases). This CDR3 is 16 amino acids long. Deletions cut 3 bases from V and 0 bases from J, with 12 bases between. CDR3 amino acids: CASSFGGYYSGNTIYF. The CDR3 nucleotides are TGTGCCAGCAGTTTTGGGGGGTACTACTCTGGAAACACCATATATTTT.

The J gene is TRBJ1-1, the V gene TRBV7-2; D uncertain. CDR3 length equals 14 residues. CDR1 is SGHTA and CDR2 is FQGNSA in the germline V gene. Trimming removed 5 bases at V and 5 bases at J, with 15 bases between. Here the CDR3 DNA reads TGTGCCAGCAGCGCCCACTCCAGAGGGACTGAAGCTTTCTTT. This translates into CASSAHSRGTEAFF.

The rearrangement links TRBV5-1 to TRBJ2-7, with D tentatively TRBD1 (5 bases). V was cut by 4 bases and J by 0 bases, with 11 bases left in between. There are 14 residues in the CDR3. Germline CDR1 is SGHRS and CDR2 is YFSETQ. For the CDR3, the DNA is TGCGCCAGCAGCCCCCCGACAGACTCCTACGAGCAGTACTTC. Translating gives CASSPPTDSYEQYF.

The V and J genes are TRBV3-1 and TRBJ2-1; D possibly matches TRBD1 or TRBD2 (5 bases each). Trimming shortened V by 0 bases and J by 8 bases, and 17 bases separated the two germline ends. Germline loops: CDR1 LGHDT, CDR2 YNNKEL (reference sequence). CDR3 length: 16 residues. CDR3 amino acids: CASSQDKGTLGDEQFF. Here the CDR3 DNA reads TGTGCCAGCAGCCAAGACAAAGGGACCCTTGGGGATGAGCAGTTCTTC.

The rearrangement joins TRBV5-1 to TRBJ2-7; D may be TRBD1 (5 bases). V gave up 0 bases and J gave up 2 bases, with 15 bases separating them. CDR1 and CDR2 (germline): SGHRS, YFSETQ. This CDR3 contains 16 residues. CDR3 in amino acids: CASSLAGETDTYEQYF. The CDR3 nucleotides are TGCGCCAGCAGCTTGGCGGGTGAGACAGACACCTACGAGCAGTACTTC.

The chain employs TRBV12-3 or TRBV12-4 and TRBJ1-2, with D possibly TRBD1 on 6 matching bases. The CDR3 length is 15 residues. Trimming pared 7 bases from V and 5 bases from J, leaving 20 bases between. This CDR3 reads CASTPAGAGSYGYTF. DNA of the CDR3: TGTGCCAGCACCCCCGCGGGGGCGGGTTCGTATGGCTACACCTTC.

This clonotype has more than one count but fewer than ten. This rearrangement joins TRBV6-6 to TRBJ1-6; 9 nucleotides line up with TRBD1. Unmatched junction bases numbered 4, after V lost 0 bases and J lost 10 bases. CDR3 length: 15 residues. Germline CDR1 reads MNHNY; CDR2 reads SVGAGI (reference sequence). CDR3 region: CASSYSGTGFSPLHF. The CDR3, as DNA: TGTGCCAGCAGTTACTCCGGGACAGGGTTCTCACCCCTCCACTTT.

The table lists this clonotype with many counts. The V and J genes are TRBV6-5 and TRBJ2-3; 10 nucleotides line up with TRBD1. After removal of 5 bases from V and 4 bases from J, the junction contained 6 bases not matched to a gene. The CDR3 length is 15 residues. CDR1 MNHEY and CDR2 SVGAGI come from the germline V gene. The CDR3 DNA sequence: TGTGCCAGCAGTCCCCCGGGACAGGGGCCAGATACGCAGTATTTT. Translated, it gives CASSPPGQGPDTQYF.

The V gene is TRBV20-1, the J gene TRBJ2-1; 11 bases align to TRBD2. The CDR3 totals 15 residues. V lost 4 bases and J lost 5; bases outside the gene matches: 7. Germline CDR1 is DFQATT and CDR2 is SNEGSKA (reference sequence). The CDR3 coding sequence is TGCAGTGCTATGCAGGGGACTAGCGGAAACAATGAGCAGTTCTTC. Its translation is CSAMQGTSGNNEQFF.